The 21 T cell receptor beta chains reported below all come from one sample, sequenced in a study of OX40 agonist ivuxolimab in advanced cancers. Profiling relied on immunoSEQ multiplex PCR, and the TCRdb table lists in-frame clones only, not all of them. The table lists roughly 38,000 clones, around four fifths of them singletons. This specimen was CD4+ or CD8+ T cells sorted from blood, taken in a trial of the OX40 agonist ivuxolimab. The receptors stem from an adult with an advanced solid tumor such as melanoma, head and neck, liver or kidney cancer.

This clone was detected only a few times. The chain couples TRBV19 to TRBJ2-2; no clear D gene. Germline values: CDR1 LNHDA, CDR2 SQIVND (reference sequence). The CDR3 is 13 residues long. Trimming left V 1 base short and J 5 bases short, with 5 bases between. CDR3 bases: TGTGCCAGTAGTATAGGCGGTACCGGGGAGCTGTTTTTT. Its translation: CASSIGGTGELFF.

The chain is built from TRBV2 and TRBJ2-3, with TRBD2 matching over 11 bases. The V gene end was trimmed by 6 bases and the J gene end by 2 bases; junction bases not matched to a gene: 7. The CDR3 is made up of 16 amino acids. In germline, CDR1 is SNHLY, CDR2 FYNNEI. CDR3 sequence reads: CASRQGLAVPTDTQYF. The CDR3 region has the DNA TGTGCCAGCAGACAGGGACTAGCGGTCCCCACAGATACGCAGTATTTT.

The chain links TRBV5-1 to TRBJ1-2; D is undetermined. Germline V gene sequence: CDR1 SGHRS, CDR2 YFSETQ. Trimming took off 4 bases at V and 6 bases at J, with 16 bases between the two ends. This CDR3 is 14 amino acids long. The CDR3 coding sequence is TGCGCCAGCAGCGTCGAGCCTGATCCGAATGGCTACACCTTC. Its translation: CASSVEPDPNGYTF.

The J gene is TRBJ2-1, the V gene TRBV7-2; 7 nucleotides match TRBD1. The CDR3 is 13 residues long. With V trimmed by 1 base and J by 9 bases, 3 bases remained unmatched. Germline-derived CDR1 and CDR2 are SGHTA and FQGNSA. CDR3 in amino acids: CASSLGRGTEQFF. CDR3 in DNA: TGTGCCAGCAGCTTAGGCAGGGGGACTGAGCAGTTCTTC.

DNA of the CDR3: TGTGCCAGCAGCTTAGAGTTGTCCGGTGGCTTGATATACAATGAGCAGTTCTTC. Its protein product is CASSLELSGGLIYNEQFF. This chain joins TRBV11-2 and TRBJ2-1; D call uncertain. There are 18 residues in the CDR3. Trimming took 0 bases from V and 4 from J, leaving 19 bases between them. Germline CDR1 is SGHAT and CDR2 is FQNNGV.

The CDR3 is CATSARTGSNYGYTF. CDR3 in DNA: TGTGCCACCAGCGCAAGGACAGGGAGTAACTATGGCTACACCTTC. V usage is TRBV15 and J usage is TRBJ1-2; 8 bases are a match to TRBD1. CDR3 size: 15 residues. Per the germline V gene, CDR1 is LNHNV and CDR2 is YYDKDF (reference sequence). The junction had 6 bases not matched to a gene; V was cut back by 5 bases and J by 1 base. Combining the CDR3 with reference TRBV15 and TRBJ1-2 gives the whole variable domain DAMVIQNPRYQVTQFGKPVTLSCSQTLNHNVMYWYQQKSSQAPKLLFHYYDKDFNNEADTPDNFQSRRPNTSFCFLDIRSPGLGDTAMYLCATSARTGSNYGYTFGSGTRLTVV.

The rearrangement uses TRBV11-3 and TRBJ1-2, with D possibly being TRBD1 (5 bases). V gave up 5 bases and J gave up 8 bases, with 21 bases separating them. The germline V gene encodes CDR1 SGHNT and CDR2 YENEEA. This CDR3 region has 15 residues. The CDR3 protein is CASSRSGTVPGGYTF. The CDR3 coding sequence is TGTGCCAGCAGCAGAAGCGGGACCGTGCCGGGGGGCTACACCTTC.

The J gene is TRBJ1-3, the V gene TRBV11-2; TRBD1 might be the D (5 bases). Trimming took 4 bases from V and 2 from J, leaving 15 bases between them. The CDR3 sequence is 16 residues long. Germline V lookup: CDR1 SGHAT, CDR2 FQNNGV. CDR3 in amino acids: CASSSQQGLPGNTIYF. CDR3 sequence (DNA): TGTGCCAGCAGCTCTCAGCAGGGACTACCTGGAAACACCATATATTTT.

The gene calls are TRBV7-2 and TRBJ2-7; D may be TRBD2 (5 bases). The CDR3 contains 14 residues. With 1 base removed from V and 5 bases from J, the gap between germline ends came to 12 bases. Germline assignment: CDR1 SGHTA and CDR2 FQGNSA. The DNA of the CDR3 is TGTGCCAGCAGCTTAGAGAGGGCGGCCCACGAGCAGTACTTC. It translates to CASSLERAAHEQYF.

V and J are TRBV2 and TRBJ1-1, with unresolved D. The germline V gene has CDR1 SNHLY and CDR2 FYNNEI. This CDR3 has 15 residues. V was cut by 5 bases and J by 11 bases, with 24 bases left in between. The CDR3 DNA follows: TGTGCCAGCAGTCCGGACGGATCTAGTTCTACGACGGCTTTCTTT. Its translation: CASSPDGSSSTTAFF.

This chain connects TRBV11-3 to TRBJ2-1; D is perhaps TRBD1 or TRBD2 (6 bases each). Germline V lookup: CDR1 SGHNT, CDR2 YENEEA. CDR3 length: 12 residues. V shed 0 bases and J shed 10 bases, with 7 bases lying between them. CDR3 sequence: CASSLEGGEQFF. The CDR3, as DNA: TGTGCCAGCAGCTTAGAGGGGGGCGAGCAGTTCTTC.

As for this clone: One base away lies a much larger clone, so this may be a sequencing read error. Other nucleotide sequences in the sample specify the same CDR3. The chain links TRBV11-3 to TRBJ1-5; no clear D. Looked up from germline, CDR1 is SGHNT and CDR2 is YENEEA. V lost 3 bases, J lost 4 bases, and 4 bases lay in between. CDR3 length: 12 amino acids. CDR3 amino acids: CASSFGNQPQHF. The CDR3 bases are TGTGCCAGCAGCTTCGGGAATCAGCCCCAGCATTTT. Drawing the rest from reference TRBV11-3 and TRBJ1-5, the complete variable domain is EAGVVQSPRYKIIEKKQPVAFWCNPISGHNTLYWYLQNLGQGPELLIRYENEEAVDDSQLPKDRFSAERLKGVDSTLKIQPAELGDSAVYLCASSFGNQPQHFGDGTRLSIL.

The chain recombines TRBV7-9 with TRBJ2-3, with D maybe TRBD1 (6 bases). This CDR3 comprises 16 residues. Germline V CDR1 and CDR2: SEHNR, FQNEAQ (reference sequence). V was trimmed by 2 bases and J by 3 bases, leaving 15 bases between them. The CDR3 coding sequence is TGTGCCAGCAGCTTAATACAGGGCCGTCGAACAGATACGCAGTATTTT. It codes for CASSLIQGRRTDTQYF.

This clone came up once. V gene TRBV28 combines with J gene TRBJ2-3, with TRBD1 matching over 7 bases. CDR3 size: 18 residues. The trim removed 3 bases at V and 0 bases at J, leaving 12 bases unmatched. Germline assignment: CDR1 MDHEN and CDR2 SYDVKM. This CDR3 reads CASSLTPGQRNSTDTQYF. The CDR3 nucleotides read TGTGCCAGCAGTTTGACCCCGGGACAGCGAAATAGCACAGATACGCAGTATTTT.

CDR3 bases: TGTGCCTCCTGGAATGGTCGGGTATCCTATGGCTACACCTTC. Its protein product is CASWNGRVSYGYTF. This chain links TRBV30 with TRBJ1-2; D call uncertain. This CDR3 is 14 amino acids long. Germline lookup yields CDR1 GTSNPN and CDR2 SVGIG (reference sequence). Trimming shortened V by 7 bases and J by 4 bases, and 19 bases separated the two germline ends.

This clone occurred once. This chain uses TRBV28 with TRBJ2-1; D remains unclear. The ends were cut back, 5 bases at V and 6 bases at J, with 5 bases in the middle. The CDR3 has 11 amino acids. The V gene's germline CDR1 is MDHEN and CDR2 SYDVKM. The CDR3 DNA reads as TGTGCCAGCAGTCCACTCAATGAGCAGTTCTTC. Translating it yields CASSPLNEQFF. Variable domain in full (rest from reference TRBV28 and TRBJ2-1): DVKVTQSSRYLVKRTGEKVFLECVQDMDHENMFWYRQDPGLGLRLIYFSYDVKMKEKGDIPEGYSVSREKKERFSLILESASTNQTSMYLCASSPLNEQFFGPGTRLTVL.

This clone showed up just a few times. The J gene is TRBJ1-5, the V gene TRBV6-5; no clear D. In germline, CDR1 is MNHEY, CDR2 SVGAGI. Deletions cut 6 bases from V and 3 bases from J, with 12 bases between. The CDR3 runs 14 residues. This CDR3 reads CASSIPALNQPQHF. CDR3 nucleotide sequence: TGTGCCAGCAGCATACCGGCCCTCAATCAGCCCCAGCATTTT.

The V gene is TRBV7-2, the J gene TRBJ1-1; 9 nucleotides match TRBD1. The J segment lost 1 base and the V segment lost 3 bases, leaving 9 bases of the junction unmatched. From germline, CDR1 is SGHTA and CDR2 FQGNSA. The length of the CDR3 is 17 residues. In DNA, the CDR3 is TGTGCCAGCAGCTTCCACAGGGGGCGCGTAGGGAACACTGAAGCTTTCTTT. Translation: CASSFHRGRVGNTEAFF.

Regarding this clone: This may be a read error, as it is one base from a much larger clone. This specimen includes other DNA sequences encoding the same CDR3. The chain carries TRBV6-5 and TRBJ1-2; the D is unclear. The CDR3 is 10 residues long. V was pared by 6 bases and J by 6 bases, with 5 bases between. CDR1 MNHEY and CDR2 SVGAGI come from the germline V gene. The CDR3 coding sequence is TGTGCCAGCAGGGAAGATGGCTACACCTTC. This gives the protein CASREDGYTF.

The CDR3 reads CASSARGLAGASEQYF. The CDR3 DNA follows: TGTGCCAGCAGCGCTAGGGGACTAGCGGGAGCAAGCGAGCAGTACTTC. The J gene is TRBJ2-7, the V gene TRBV11-1, with 14 bases that match TRBD2. CDR1 is SGHAT, CDR2 FQDESV, per germline (reference sequence). This CDR3 has 16 residues. Trimming removed 5 bases from V and 6 bases from J; junction bases left unmatched: 9.

The V call is TRBV5-6, the J call TRBJ2-1; D gene unclear. V lost 2 bases and J 5 bases, leaving 5 bases between the germline ends. Germline CDR1 is SGHDT and CDR2 is YYEEEE. CDR3 length: 12 amino acids. CDR3 amino acids: CASSFNDNEQFF. In DNA form, the CDR3 reads TGTGCCAGCAGCTTTAATGACAATGAGCAGTTCTTC.